This TCR beta chain was recorded in a study of T cells in localized non-small cell lung cancer. Study-wide points: A denser population of T cells in blood accompanied longer overall survival. In uninvolved adjacent lung, T cell clonality reached its highest value, exceeding tumor.

With V trimmed by 5 bases and J by 7 bases, 12 bases remained unmatched. Germline V gene lookup returns CDR1 SGHNT and CDR2 YYREEE (reference sequence). The CDR3 runs to 17 residues. As concerns this clone: Its antigen remains unidentified.

Data came from immunoSEQ multiplex PCR; TCRdb stores just in-frame clones and leaves some out. Among more than 30,000 clones, 65% to 90% were seen once, and the ten largest hold 4% to 5%. The material sequenced was peripheral blood, taken before any cancer treatment. The clonotype originates from an older male donor with stage III lung adenocarcinoma. The chain employs TRBV5-4 and TRBJ2-1; 13 positions match TRBD2. The CDR3 spells CASSDDTRTSGGNEQFF. The CDR3 DNA is TGTGCCAGCAGTGATGATACGCGGACTAGCGGGGGTAATGAGCAGTTCTTC.